This is a list of T cell receptor beta chains from one sample in a study of cytomegalovirus exposure and HLA in healthy donors. Profiled with immunoSEQ multiplex PCR; TCRdb holds only in-frame clones, not every one. The data show some 95,000 clones, with roughly two thirds seen just once and over 0.95% held by the top ten. Sequencing was carried out using PBMCs. These receptors were collected from a female donor in good health and CMV-seronegative. Each CDR3 is given with its conserved first and last residue. A D gene is named only where the DNA matches it firmly. For some rows the clone size is stated as once, few or many, or as a class when expanded; others skip it.

d_gene	v_gene	abundance	j_gene	CDR3nt	CDR3aa
NA	TRBV6-1	few	TRBJ1-1	TGTGCCAGCAGTAGGGAGATCCCGTTCACTGAAGCTTTCTTT	CASSREIPFTEAFF
NA	TRBV9	NA	TRBJ2-6	TGTGCCAGCAGCAGCCCCCTTCGGACAGAAACTCTCTCTGGGGCCAACGTCCTGACTTTC	CASSSPLRTETLSGANVLTF
NA	TRBV6-4	NA	TRBJ2-1	TGTGCCAGCAGTGACCGAGAGGCCGGTTACAATGAGCAGTTCTTC	CASSDREAGYNEQFF
TRBD1	TRBV2	few	TRBJ1-5	TGTGCCAGCAAACAGGGGTGGGGACAGCCCCAGCATTTT	CASKQGWGQPQHF
NA	TRBV27	NA	TRBJ2-7	TGTGCCAGCAGTCCCGGGACAAACAACTACGAGCAGTACTTC	CASSPGTNNYEQYF
TRBD2	TRBV30	NA	TRBJ2-3	TGTGCCTGGACGAAGCGGGGAAGCACAGATACGCAGTATTTT	CAWTKRGSTDTQYF
NA	TRBV27	NA	TRBJ2-3	TGTGCCAGCAGTTTCCTTGGCGGGGAGCAAGCAGATACGCAGTATTTT	CASSFLGGEQADTQYF
NA	TRBV9	NA	TRBJ1-1	TGTGCCAGCAGCGGTGGCAGAGGGAGGACTGAAGCTTTCTTT	CASSGGRGRTEAFF
NA	TRBV7-9	NA	TRBJ2-2	TGTGCCAGCAGCTTTTCCGGCGGCGGGGAGCTGTTTTTT	CASSFSGGGELFF
TRBD2	TRBV5-4	few	TRBJ2-3	TGTGCCAGCAGCTTGGTTAGCGGGGGTTCCAACCCCACAGATACGCAGTATTTT	CASSLVSGGSNPTDTQYF
TRBD2	TRBV30	few	TRBJ2-7	TGTGCCTTAGCGGGAGGCCACTACGAGCAGTACTTC	CALAGGHYEQYF
TRBD2	TRBV29-1	NA	TRBJ2-7	TGCAGCGGAGCCGGGACTAGCGGCTCCTACGAGCAGTACTTC	CSGAGTSGSYEQYF
NA	TRBV28	NA	TRBJ1-2	TGTGCCAGCAGTTCCGGGAGCTATGGCTACACCTTC	CASSSGSYGYTF
TRBD1	TRBV19	NA	TRBJ1-5	TGTGCCAGTAGTACCCCTACAGGGGTGACTAAGGGCAATCAGCCCCAGCATTTT	CASSTPTGVTKGNQPQHF
TRBD1	TRBV5-6	NA	TRBJ2-7	TGTGCCAGCAGCTTGGGACAGGGGAAGGAGTACTTC	CASSLGQGKEYF
TRBD2	TRBV6-1	NA	TRBJ2-3	TGTGCCAGCACCGGGACTAGCGGGGCCCTGGGTACGCAGTATTTT	CASTGTSGALGTQYF
NA	TRBV27	few	TRBJ1-1	TGTGCCAGCAGTTTATCGCCGACATTGAACACTGAAGCTTTCTTT	CASSLSPTLNTEAFF
TRBD2	TRBV29-1	once	TRBJ2-1	TGCAGCGCAACCAAGCGGGGGGGCTACAATGAGCAGTTCTTC	CSATKRGGYNEQFF
NA	TRBV30	NA	TRBJ1-3	TGTGCCTGGAGTGTACGGGGAGGTGCTGGAAACACCATATATTTT	CAWSVRGGAGNTIYF
NA	TRBV7-2	NA	TRBJ1-3	TGTGCCAGCAGCTTATGGGGAGGAACTGGAAACACCATATATTTT	CASSLWGGTGNTIYF
TRBD2	TRBV11-2	NA	TRBJ2-3	TGTGCCAGCAGCACAGCGGGGCCAAACACAGATACGCAGTATTTT	CASSTAGPNTDTQYF
TRBD1	TRBV19	few	TRBJ1-1	TGTGCCAGTTCGACAGGGATGAACACTGAAGCTTTCTTT	CASSTGMNTEAFF